This TCR beta chain was sequenced for a study of CD8+CD57+ T cells in acquired aplastic anemia. According to the study, genomic DNA was the template for TCR beta VDJ and CDR3 profiling. MiXCR was run by TCRdb on the reads, yielding one entry per CDR3 protein. The sample consists of fewer than 250,000 distinct CDR3 sequences, about 44% of them appearing once. The V gene lost 10 bases and the J gene lost 0 bases, with 9 bases spanning the gap. The CDR3 sequence is 13 residues long. Germline loops: CDR1 ENHRY, CDR2 SYGVKD. Only patients with CD8+CD57+ cell expansion on flow cytometry were chosen for sequencing. All patients had severe acquired aplastic anemia. No therapy had been given to the patients at the time of blood sampling.

This chain joins TRBV10-3 and TRBJ2-2, with D perhaps TRBD2 (6 bases). Sequences were obtained from sorted CD4+, CD8+, or CD8+CD57+ T cells (not recorded which) from PBMCs. This clonotype was obtained from a human donor with aplastic anemia. This CDR3 reads CATGGPNTGELFF. The CDR3 DNA is TGTGCCACCGGGGGTCCGAACACCGGGGAGCTGTTTTTT.